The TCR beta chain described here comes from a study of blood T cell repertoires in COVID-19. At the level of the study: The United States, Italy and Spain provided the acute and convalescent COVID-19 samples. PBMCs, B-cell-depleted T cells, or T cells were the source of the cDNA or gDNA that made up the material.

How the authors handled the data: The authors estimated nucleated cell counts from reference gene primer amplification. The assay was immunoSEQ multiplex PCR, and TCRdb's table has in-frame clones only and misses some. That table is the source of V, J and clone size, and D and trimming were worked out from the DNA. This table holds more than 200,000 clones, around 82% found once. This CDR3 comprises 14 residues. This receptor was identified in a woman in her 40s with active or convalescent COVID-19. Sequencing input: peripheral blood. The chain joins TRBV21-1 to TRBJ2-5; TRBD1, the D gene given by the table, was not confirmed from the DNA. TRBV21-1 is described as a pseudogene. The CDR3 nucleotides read TGTGCCAGCAGCAATGATTGGGGGCAGAAGACCCAGTACTTC. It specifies CASSNDWGQKTQYF.